One sample yielded the 7 T cell receptor beta chains listed below, sequenced in a study of shared T cell receptors in the human thymus. This table comes from immunoSEQ multiplex PCR, and its TCRdb copy is limited to in-frame clones, with some not included. The sample has under 700,000 clones; 70% to 80% are singletons. These data were also filed under a second study, of human thymus T cells.

The sample was thymocytes. These TCRs come from a boy under two years old with a congenital heart defect.

This clone turned up a few times. The chain combines TRBV7-2 with TRBJ1-5; 9 nucleotides match TRBD1. CDR1 SGHTA and CDR2 FQGNSA come from the germline V gene. J gave up 2 bases and V 5 bases, and 10 bases lay outside the gene matches. This CDR3 has 17 residues. The CDR3 loop is CASSLVDRGDGNQPQHF. CDR3 DNA: TGTGCCAGCAGCCTCGTGGACAGGGGTGATGGCAATCAGCCCCAGCATTTT.

The rearrangement uses TRBV30 and TRBJ2-1; 15 nucleotides align to TRBD2. V was pared by 1 base and J by 4 bases, with 14 bases of the junction left unmatched. The CDR3 is made up of 20 amino acids. In germline, CDR1 is GTSNPN, CDR2 SVGIG (reference sequence). The CDR3: CAWSDRRGLAGGRAYNEQFF. CDR3 DNA: TGTGCCTGGAGTGACCGTCGGGGACTAGCGGGAGGCCGCGCTTACAATGAGCAGTTCTTC.

The chain has TRBV15 and TRBJ2-2; D unclear. Germline CDR1 reads LNHNV; CDR2 reads YYDKDF (reference sequence). The CDR3 length is 14 residues. V gave up 0 bases and J gave up 4 bases, with 6 bases separating them. The CDR3 sequence is CATSRDLGTGELFF. The CDR3 DNA reads TGTGCCACCAGCAGAGATCTAGGCACCGGGGAGCTGTTTTTT.

CDR3 nucleotide sequence: TGTGCCAGCAGCTCACAGGGTGGCCCCATGAACACTGAAGCTTTCTTT. Its protein is CASSSQGGPMNTEAFF. This chain uses TRBV7-3 with TRBJ1-1; D is perhaps TRBD1 (6 bases). This CDR3 has 16 amino acids. V was clipped by 4 bases and J by 0 bases, with 15 bases between them. Germline assignment: CDR1 SGHTA and CDR2 FQGTGA.

This rearrangement joins TRBV27 to TRBJ2-1; 8 bases map to TRBD1. V lost 3 bases to trimming and J lost 7 bases; unmatched junction nucleotides: 11. The CDR3 is 16 amino acids. Germline lookup yields CDR1 MNHEY and CDR2 SMNVEV (reference sequence). Here the CDR3 reads CASSFHRQGPRNEQFF. The CDR3 DNA reads TGTGCCAGCAGTTTCCACCGACAGGGGCCCCGAAATGAGCAGTTCTTC.

The chain joins TRBV10-3 to TRBJ1-2; TRBD1 might be the D (6 bases). CDR3 length: 14 residues. Germline loops: CDR1 ENHRY, CDR2 SYGVKD. Trimming shortened V by 3 bases and J by 3 bases, and 11 bases separated the two germline ends. The CDR3 nucleotides are TGTGCCATCAGTGATCTGGCAGGGGACTATGGCTACACCTTC. Translating gives CAISDLAGDYGYTF.

The chain couples TRBV25-1 to TRBJ2-1; TRBD1 aligns across 8 bases. Germline CDR1 and CDR2: MGHDK and SYGVNS. V was clipped by 8 bases and J by 9 bases; unmatched bases: 6. This CDR3 is 12 amino acids long. The CDR3 nucleotides are TGTGCCAGCGCAGGGGGCTCGGGTGAGCAGTTCTTC. It encodes CASAGGSGEQFF.